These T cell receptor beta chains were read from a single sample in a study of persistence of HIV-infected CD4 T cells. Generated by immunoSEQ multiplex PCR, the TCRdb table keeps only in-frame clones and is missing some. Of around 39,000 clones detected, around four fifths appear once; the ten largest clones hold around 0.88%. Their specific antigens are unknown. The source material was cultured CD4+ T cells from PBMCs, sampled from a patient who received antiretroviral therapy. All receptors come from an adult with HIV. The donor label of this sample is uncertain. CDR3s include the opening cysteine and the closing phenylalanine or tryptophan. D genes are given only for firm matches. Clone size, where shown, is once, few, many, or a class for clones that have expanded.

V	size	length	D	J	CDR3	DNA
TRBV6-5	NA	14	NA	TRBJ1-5	CASSGTTAGQPQHF	TGTGCCAGCAGCGGGACGACAGCGGGCCAGCCCCAGCATTTT
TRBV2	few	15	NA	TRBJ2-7	CASSEGTQQSLEQYF	TGTGCCAGCAGTGAAGGGACTCAGCAAAGTTTGGAGCAGTACTTC
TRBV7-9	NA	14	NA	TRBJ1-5	CASSLEGGNQPQHF	TGTGCCAGCAGCTTGGAAGGGGGAAACCAGCCCCAGCATTTT
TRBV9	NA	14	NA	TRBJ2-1	CASSVAASYNEQFF	TGTGCCAGCAGCGTAGCAGCTAGCTACAATGAGCAGTTCTTC
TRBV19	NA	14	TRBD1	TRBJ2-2	CASKRDRDTGELFF	TGTGCCAGTAAAAGGGACAGGGACACCGGGGAGCTGTTTTTT
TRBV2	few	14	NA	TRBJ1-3	CASRVSQVVEKVYF	TGTGCCAGCAGAGTGAGTCAGGTAGTGGAGAAGGTATATTTT
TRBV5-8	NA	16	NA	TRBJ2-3	CASSIGRSPSTDTQYF	TGTGCCAGCAGCATCGGACGGTCCCCTAGCACAGATACGCAGTATTTT
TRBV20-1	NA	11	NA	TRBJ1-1	CSALRNTEAFF	TGCAGTGCTTTACGTAACACTGAAGCTTTCTTT
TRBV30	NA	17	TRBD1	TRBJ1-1	CAWSPSRGKFMNTEAFF	TGTGCCTGGAGCCCCAGCAGGGGGAAGTTCATGAACACTGAAGCTTTCTTT
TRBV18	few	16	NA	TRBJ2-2	CASSPPGRANTGELFF	TGTGCCAGCTCACCCCCGGGACGGGCGAACACCGGGGAGCTGTTTTTT
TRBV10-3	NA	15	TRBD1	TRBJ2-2	CATSPGQGVAGELFF	TGTGCCACAAGTCCGGGACAGGGGGTCGCCGGGGAGCTGTTTTTT
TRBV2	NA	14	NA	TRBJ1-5	CATSRGGYGQPQHF	TGTGCCACCTCTCGGGGGGGGTATGGTCAGCCCCAGCATTTT
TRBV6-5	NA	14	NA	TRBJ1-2	CASSSRGGARGYTF	TGTGCCAGCAGTAGCCGAGGGGGGGCGCGTGGCTACACCTTC
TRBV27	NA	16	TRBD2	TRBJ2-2	CASSMTSGGATGELFF	TGTGCCAGCAGTATGACTAGCGGGGGGGCCACCGGGGAGCTGTTTTTT
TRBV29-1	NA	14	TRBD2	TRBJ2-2	CSVTIGGGAGELFF	TGCAGCGTTACGATCGGCGGGGGGGCCGGGGAGCTGTTTTTT
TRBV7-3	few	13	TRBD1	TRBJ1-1	CASSQGVGTEAFF	TGTGCCAGCAGCCAGGGGGTAGGGACTGAAGCTTTCTTT
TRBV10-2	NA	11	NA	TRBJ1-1	CASSERTEAFF	TGCGCCAGCAGTGAAAGAACTGAAGCTTTCTTT
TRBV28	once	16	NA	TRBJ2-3	CASSKPGHFSGDTQYF	TGTGCCAGCAGTAAACCGGGACACTTCAGCGGAGATACGCAGTATTTT
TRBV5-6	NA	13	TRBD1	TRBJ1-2	CASSLAQGAGYTF	TGTGCCAGCAGCTTGGCCCAGGGGGCTGGCTACACCTTC
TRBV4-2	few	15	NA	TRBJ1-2	CASSQDVRGDYGYTF	TGTGCCAGCAGCCAAGATGTTCGGGGGGACTATGGCTACACCTTC
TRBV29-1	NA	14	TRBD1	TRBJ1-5	CSASTGGRDQPQHF	TGCAGCGCCTCGACAGGGGGCAGGGATCAGCCCCAGCATTTT
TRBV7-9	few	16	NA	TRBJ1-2	CASSLSRWGRNYGYTF	TGTGCCAGCAGCTTATCGCGTTGGGGCAGAAACTATGGCTACACCTTC
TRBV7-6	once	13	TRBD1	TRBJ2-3	CASSPGGADTQYF	TGTGCCAGCAGCCCAGGGGGCGCAGATACGCAGTATTTT
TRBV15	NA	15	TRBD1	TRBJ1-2	CATSVPGQGNYGYTF	TGTGCCACCAGCGTTCCGGGACAGGGCAACTATGGCTACACCTTC
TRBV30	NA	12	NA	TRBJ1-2	CAWTGGLYGYTF	TGTGCCTGGACCGGCGGTCTCTATGGCTACACCTTC
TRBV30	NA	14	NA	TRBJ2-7	CAWRVSRDRGEQYF	TGTGCCTGGAGAGTCTCCAGGGACCGAGGCGAGCAGTACTTC
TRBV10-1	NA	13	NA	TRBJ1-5	CASSEGGFQPQHF	TGCGCCAGCAGCGAGGGAGGCTTTCAGCCCCAGCATTTT
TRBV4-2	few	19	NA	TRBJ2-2	CASSPLTGFLGSGTGELFF	TGTGCCAGCAGCCCCCTAACAGGGTTCCTCGGGTCCGGCACCGGGGAGCTGTTTTTT
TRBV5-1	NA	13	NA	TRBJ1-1	CASSSGDLAEAFF	TGCGCCAGCAGCTCAGGGGATCTCGCTGAAGCTTTCTTT
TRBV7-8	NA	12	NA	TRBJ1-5	CASSLPQQPQHF	TGTGCCAGCAGCTTACCGCAGCAGCCCCAGCATTTT
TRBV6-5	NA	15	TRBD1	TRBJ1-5	CASSYRQGAHQPQHF	TGTGCCAGCAGTTACCGACAGGGGGCTCATCAGCCCCAGCATTTT
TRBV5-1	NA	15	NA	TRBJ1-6	CASSLTGTYNSPLHF	TGCGCCAGCAGCTTGACAGGGACCTATAATTCACCCCTCCACTTT
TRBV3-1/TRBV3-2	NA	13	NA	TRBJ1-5	CASSQDRNQPQHF	TGTGCCAGCAGCCAAGATAGGAATCAGCCCCAGCATTTT
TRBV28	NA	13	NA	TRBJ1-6	CASRLTGLSPLHF	TGTGCCAGCCGGCTAACAGGGTTGTCACCCCTCCACTTT
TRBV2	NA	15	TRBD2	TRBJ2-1	CASSDQLAGLGEQFF	TGTGCCAGCAGTGATCAACTAGCGGGTTTGGGTGAGCAGTTCTTC
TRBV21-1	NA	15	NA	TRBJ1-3	CASSSRDSTGNTIYF	TGTGCCAGCAGCAGCCGGGACAGCACTGGAAACACCATATATTTT
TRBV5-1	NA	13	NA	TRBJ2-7	CASSLASRAEQYF	TGCGCCAGCAGCTTGGCGTCTCGGGCCGAGCAGTACTTC
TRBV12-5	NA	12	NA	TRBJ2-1	CASGLFDNEQFF	TGTGCTAGTGGTTTGTTTGACAATGAGCAGTTCTTC
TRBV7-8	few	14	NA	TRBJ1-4	CASSAYEANEKLFF	TGTGCCAGCAGCGCTTACGAGGCTAATGAAAAACTGTTTTTT
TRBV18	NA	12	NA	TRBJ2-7	CASSPRTYEQYF	TGTGCCAGCTCACCAAGGACCTACGAGCAGTACTTC
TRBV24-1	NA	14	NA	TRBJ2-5	CATSGEGTQETQYF	TGTGCCACCAGTGGTGAAGGGACACAAGAGACCCAGTACTTC
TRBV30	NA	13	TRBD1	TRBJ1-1	CAWDRGLITEAFF	TGTGCCTGGGACAGGGGGCTCATCACTGAAGCTTTCTTT
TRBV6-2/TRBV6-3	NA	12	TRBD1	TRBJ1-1	CASSYYGRGAFF	TGTGCCAGCAGTTATTACGGCAGGGGGGCTTTCTTT
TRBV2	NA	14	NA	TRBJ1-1	CASSERTVNTEAFF	TGTGCCAGCAGTGAAAGGACAGTGAACACTGAAGCTTTCTTT